A selection of T cell receptor beta chains follows, all from one sample in a study of cytomegalovirus exposure and HLA in healthy donors. Data came from immunoSEQ multiplex PCR; TCRdb stores just in-frame clones and leaves some out. Among 180,000 or so clones listed, around 85% were seen once. The source material was PBMCs. The receptors were gathered from a man aged 18 to 29 in good health and CMV-seropositive. Each CDR3 is given without its conserved first and last residue. Clone size is given for some rows only: seen once, a few or many times, or a class if the clone is expanded.

TRBV7-9	few	TRBJ1-1	ASSLAGDGTEAF
TRBV7-8	NA	TRBJ1-4	ASSRTGTNEKLF
TRBV7-9	NA	TRBJ2-7	ASSLYGGSYEQY
TRBV6-1	NA	TRBJ1-5	ASSDGGQGQQPQH
TRBV6-5	NA	TRBJ2-3	ASSGGVTDTQY
TRBV25-1	once	TRBJ1-2	ASSTGNYGYT
TRBV27	NA	TRBJ2-5	ASSSGLAEIQETQY
TRBV30	NA	TRBJ1-1	AWSVDRGKAF
TRBV7-2	once	TRBJ2-7	ASSLVYRGSSYEQY
TRBV14	NA	TRBJ2-1	ASSHEWGSHNEQF
TRBV4-1	NA	TRBJ2-3	ASSQEMGTRSTDTQY
TRBV18	NA	TRBJ2-5	ASSTGTGEETQY
TRBV5-1	once	TRBJ1-1	ASSLFRQGSYTEAF
TRBV7-2	once	TRBJ2-4	ASSLLAGAALAKNIQY
TRBV7-2	NA	TRBJ2-7	ASSFSVSYEQY
TRBV29-1	NA	TRBJ1-1	SVGFDRGNEAF
TRBV19	NA	TRBJ2-1	ASSIYTRNEQF
TRBV6-5	NA	TRBJ2-5	VTGAGGETQY
TRBV30	NA	TRBJ1-6	AWQGQGYNSPLH
TRBV5-4	once	TRBJ2-2	ASTWGRGDTGELF
TRBV9	NA	TRBJ2-2	ASSGRGRAGELF
TRBV2	NA	TRBJ2-1	ASKGRTSTAEQF
TRBV28	NA	TRBJ1-1	ASSFWGRGGAEAF
TRBV4-1	once	TRBJ2-6	ASSQEASGGARGANVLT
TRBV9	NA	TRBJ1-1	ASRSRRGENTEAF
TRBV18	NA	TRBJ1-6	ASSPLQGNNSPLH
TRBV15	NA	TRBJ2-5	ATSRDLREGPQETQY
TRBV4-3	NA	TRBJ1-5	ASSQDLRHHQPQH
TRBV5-1	NA	TRBJ2-5	ASSFQGEETQY
TRBV15	NA	TRBJ2-7	ATSDRRQVPYEQY
TRBV9	NA	TRBJ1-6	ASSVLEYNSPLH
TRBV18	NA	TRBJ2-1	ASSRGQGSSKDEQF
TRBV7-8	NA	TRBJ1-5	ASSETAYSNQPQH
TRBV13	NA	TRBJ2-6	ASSSVSSGANVLT
TRBV7-7	once	TRBJ2-7	ASSLGRTAGDYEQY
TRBV11-2	NA	TRBJ2-3	ASSLGLGTDTQY
TRBV7-2	few	TRBJ2-3	ASSWGDFTDTQY
TRBV5-1	NA	TRBJ2-3	ASSYLAGESTDTQY
TRBV2	NA	TRBJ2-7	ASSESPSQGEQY
TRBV6-5	NA	TRBJ1-4	ASSYRGATNEKLF
TRBV5-4	NA	TRBJ2-3	ASSLRQGLGADTQY
TRBV6-1	NA	TRBJ1-4	ASSEARVGNEKLF
TRBV6-5	few	TRBJ1-1	ASTLGRMTGTTF
TRBV13	few	TRBJ1-1	ASSPDGSDEAF
TRBV6-6	once	TRBJ2-1	ASKDQTGEGYNEQF
TRBV19	NA	TRBJ1-2	ASSISRANYGYT
TRBV5-4	NA	TRBJ1-4	ASGDLQAGEKLF
TRBV10-3	NA	TRBJ1-2	AISESNWTPTGYT
TRBV6-1	NA	TRBJ1-4	ASSRQGATNEKLF
TRBV11-2	NA	TRBJ2-7	ASSLQRSSYEQY